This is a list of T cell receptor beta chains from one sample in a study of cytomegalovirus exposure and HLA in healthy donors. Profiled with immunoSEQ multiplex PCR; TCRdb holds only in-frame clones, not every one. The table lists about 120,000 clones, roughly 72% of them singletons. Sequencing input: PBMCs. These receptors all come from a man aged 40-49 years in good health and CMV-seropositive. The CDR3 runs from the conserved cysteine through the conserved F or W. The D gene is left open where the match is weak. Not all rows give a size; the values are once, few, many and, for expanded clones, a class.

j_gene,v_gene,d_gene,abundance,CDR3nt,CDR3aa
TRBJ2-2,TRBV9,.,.,TGTGCCAGCAGCTCACGGGGGGCGGGGGTTAACACCGGGGAGCTGTTTTTT,CASSSRGAGVNTGELFF
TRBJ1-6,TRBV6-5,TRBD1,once,TGTGCCAGCAGCGGGGACAGCTATAATTCACCCCTCCACTTT,CASSGDSYNSPLHF
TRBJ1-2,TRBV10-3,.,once,TGTGCCATCAGTGAAGTTACGGATGGCTACACCTTC,CAISEVTDGYTF
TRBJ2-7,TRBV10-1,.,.,TGCGCCAGCAGTACGGGACATCGGGACGAGCAGTACTTC,CASSTGHRDEQYF
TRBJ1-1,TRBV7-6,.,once,TGTGCCAGCAGCCCTCGCGGGGGAGTGAACACTGAAGCTTTCTTT,CASSPRGGVNTEAFF
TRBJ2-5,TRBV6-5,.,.,TGTGCCAGCAGTTACTCGGCAGGCCAAGAGACCCAGTACTTC,CASSYSAGQETQYF
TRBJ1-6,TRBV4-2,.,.,TGTGCCAGCAGCCAAGAAGGCAGGGATTCACCCCTCCACTTT,CASSQEGRDSPLHF
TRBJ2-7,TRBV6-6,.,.,TGTGCCAGCAGTAAACACCCCTACGAGCAGTACTTC,CASSKHPYEQYF
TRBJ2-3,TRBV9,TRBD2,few,TGTGCCAGCAGCGTAGGGGGTAGCGGGAGAGCAGATACGCAGTATTTT,CASSVGGSGRADTQYF
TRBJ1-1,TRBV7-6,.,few,TGTGCCAGCAGCTCCGACACGAACACTGAAGCTTTCTTT,CASSSDTNTEAFF
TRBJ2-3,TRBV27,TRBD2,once,TGTGCCAGCAGCTCAACTAGCGGGGGTTATAGCACAGATACGCAGTATTTT,CASSSTSGGYSTDTQYF
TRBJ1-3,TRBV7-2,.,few,TGTGCCAGCAGCTTAGCGCCAGGACTCTCTGGAAACACCATATATTTT,CASSLAPGLSGNTIYF
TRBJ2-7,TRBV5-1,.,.,TGCGCCAGCACCGACTCCCGGCCGAACTACGAGCAGTACTTC,CASTDSRPNYEQYF
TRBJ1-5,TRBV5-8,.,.,TGTGCCAGCAGTTATTACAATCAGCCCCAGCATTTT,CASSYYNQPQHF
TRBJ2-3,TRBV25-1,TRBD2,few,TGTGCCAGCAGTGAATGGAGGACTAGCCCAGATACGCAGTATTTT,CASSEWRTSPDTQYF
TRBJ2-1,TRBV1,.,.,TGCACCAGCAGCCAAGATCATGCTGGCGGGAGGGCCACCTACAATGAGCAGTTCTTC,CTSSQDHAGGRATYNEQFF
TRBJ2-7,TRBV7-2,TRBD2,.,TGTGCCAGCAGCCCCCTCGGGCTAGCGGAAAACCCGTCCTACGAGCAGTACTTC,CASSPLGLAENPSYEQYF
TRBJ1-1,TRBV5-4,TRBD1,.,TGTGCCAGCAGCGCTGGAGGGACAGTCGCAACTGAAGCTTTCTTT,CASSAGGTVATEAFF
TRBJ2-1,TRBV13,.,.,TGTGCCAGCAGCTTTAACAGGGAATGGTCCTACAATGAGCAGTTCTTC,CASSFNREWSYNEQFF
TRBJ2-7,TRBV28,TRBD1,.,TGTGCCAGCAGTTCCTCCGGGACAGGGGCGGCCTACGAGCAGTACTTC,CASSSSGTGAAYEQYF
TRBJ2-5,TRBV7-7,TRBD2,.,TGTGCCAGCAGCTCAAATAGCGGGGGGGAAGAGACCCAGTACTTC,CASSSNSGGEETQYF
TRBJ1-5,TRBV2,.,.,TGTGCCAGCTCCGGGACAATGAATAGCAATCAGCCCCAGCATTTT,CASSGTMNSNQPQHF
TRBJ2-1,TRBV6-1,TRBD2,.,TGTGCCAGCAGTGAAGTAAACGGGGGGGCGGGTGAGCAGTTCTTC,CASSEVNGGAGEQFF
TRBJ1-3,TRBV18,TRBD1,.,TGTGCCAGCTCGCCATTGGGGACAGACTCTGGAAACACCATATATTTT,CASSPLGTDSGNTIYF
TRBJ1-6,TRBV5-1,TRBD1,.,TGCGCCAGCAGTTACTCAGGGGGCGGAAATTCACCCCTCCACTTT,CASSYSGGGNSPLHF
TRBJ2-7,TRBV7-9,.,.,TGTGCCAGCAGCTTATTTCGGGACTCCTACGAGCAGTACTTC,CASSLFRDSYEQYF
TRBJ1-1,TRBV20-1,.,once,TGCTCACACAGGGAGAACACTGAAGCTTTCTTT,CSHRENTEAFF
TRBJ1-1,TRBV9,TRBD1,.,TGTGCCAGCAGCGCTGACGAGACAGGGGGAACTGATGGAGCTTTCTTT,CASSADETGGTDGAFF
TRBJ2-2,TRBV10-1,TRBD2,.,TGCGCCAGCAGTGAGCCGAGCGGGGGTAGCACCGGGGAGCTGTTTTTT,CASSEPSGGSTGELFF